The TCR beta chain described here comes from a study of blood T cell repertoires in COVID-19. Study-wide background: Samples taken during acute and convalescent COVID-19 were collected in the United States, Italy and Spain. T cells, B-cell-depleted T cells, or PBMCs provided the cDNA or gDNA that served as material.

V lost 9 bases to trimming and J lost 0 bases, with 18 bases between them. The CDR3 totals 16 residues. Germline values: CDR1 LNHDA, CDR2 SQIVND (reference sequence). In the original workflow: Reference gene primer amplification gave nucleated cell count estimates. Libraries were prepared by immunoSEQ multiplex PCR; TCRdb keeps only in-frame clonotypes and omits some of them. V, J and clone size were drawn from that table, and D and trimming were deduced from the DNA. The sample has about 230,000 clones, 83% seen once; the top ten hold 2.5% to 3%. V is TRBV19 and J is TRBJ2-1, with D tentatively TRBD2 (6 bases). The TCR was taken from a woman aged 65 to 85 with active or convalescent COVID-19. Input material: peripheral blood. DNA for the CDR3: TGTGCCAGCACCGGGAGCGACAGCAGCTCCTACAATGAGCAGTTCTTC. Translated: CASTGSDSSSYNEQFF.